This T cell receptor (beta chain) stems from a study of response to subunit inactivated influenza vaccine. The ends were cut back, 5 bases at V and 9 bases at J, with 16 bases in the middle. The CDR3 extends over 13 amino acids. Germline V gene data show CDR1 as SEHNR and CDR2 as FQNEAQ (reference sequence). MiXCR, applied by TCRdb to the RT-PCR reads, yields one record per CDR3 protein. The sample lists 150,000 to 200,000 distinct CDR3 sequences, approximately 12% occurring once. The same specimen was also included in a second study, on T cells expressing NK-cell markers. Per that paper: cDNA encoding TCR beta was synthesized via 5'RACE template switching incorporating UMIs. The same clonotypes also predominated in the CD3+CD56-NKG2C+ fraction of a handful of donors.

The TCR sequence derives from a man aged 50-60 years who received an inactivated influenza vaccine. The sample here was CD8+ T cells sorted from PBMCs, taken 12 days after vaccination. V usage is TRBV7-9 and J usage is TRBJ1-1; TRBD1 might be the D (5 bases). As DNA, the CDR3 is TGTGCCAGCAGCCCCCCGGGGGACTACCAAGCTTTCTTT. Encoded protein: CASSPPGDYQAFF.